The 27 T cell receptor beta chains listed next were all sequenced from one sample in a study of cytomegalovirus exposure and HLA in healthy donors. The PCR was carried out with 60 Vbeta primers and 13 Jbeta primers. The table came from immunoSEQ multiplex PCR; TCRdb's copy has only in-frame clones and leaves some out. The table shows some 200,000 clones, with under 70% occurring only once. The sequenced sample was PBMCs. Every receptor here comes from a man in his forties in good health and CMV-seropositive.

The gene calls are TRBV7-2 and TRBJ2-3, with D perhaps matching TRBD2 (6 bases). Germline V gene lookup returns CDR1 SGHTA and CDR2 FQGNSA. V was trimmed by 4 bases and J by 4 bases, leaving 9 bases between them. There are 13 residues in the CDR3. CDR3 in DNA: TGTGCCAGCAGCTGGCGGGGCCCAGATACGCAGTATTTT. Protein sequence: CASSWRGPDTQYF.

A few counts support this clone. V gene TRBV11-2 combines with J gene TRBJ1-6, with unresolved D. Germline CDR1 SGHAT, CDR2 FQNNGV. The CDR3 covers 13 residues. Trimming pared 0 bases from V and 8 bases from J, leaving 5 bases between. This CDR3 reads CASSLDLDSPLHF. CDR3 DNA sequence: TGTGCCAGCAGCTTAGATCTAGATTCACCCCTCCACTTT.

This chain uses TRBV19 with TRBJ2-3; 7 bases are a match to TRBD1. This CDR3 has 14 amino acids. The germline CDR1 and CDR2 sequences are LNHDA and SQIVND (reference sequence). The V and J ends lost 9 bases and 4 bases, in that order; junction bases with no gene match: 10. CDR3 DNA sequence: TGTGCCAGCCTTTGGGACAGTTGGGCAGATACGCAGTATTTT. Amino acids: CASLWDSWADTQYF.

The chain combines TRBV20-1 with TRBJ2-5; the D is unclear. Germline-derived CDR1 and CDR2 are DFQATT and SNEGSKA (reference sequence). This CDR3 contains 11 residues. The V gene lost 3 bases and the J gene lost 4 bases, with 6 bases spanning the gap. The CDR3 DNA follows: TGCAGTGCTAGTTCGCGAGAGACCCAGTACTTC. It specifies CSASSRETQYF.

The chain combines TRBV19 with TRBJ2-7, with a weak D call TRBD1 (5 bases). V was trimmed by 9 bases and J by 2 bases, leaving 17 bases between them. The CDR3 has 14 residues. The germline V gene has CDR1 LNHDA and CDR2 SQIVND (reference sequence). The CDR3 protein is CASSTGTFTYEQYF. The CDR3 DNA follows: TGTGCCAGCTCTACAGGTACCTTTACCTACGAGCAGTACTTC.

In this sample, this clone turned up a few times. V gene TRBV19 combines with J gene TRBJ2-2; D may be TRBD1 (5 bases). Trimming took 4 bases from V and 0 from J, leaving 15 bases between them. This CDR3 is 17 amino acids long. CDR1 LNHDA and CDR2 SQIVND come from the germline V gene (reference sequence). Written as DNA, the CDR3 is TGTGCCAGTAGTACTCGGCAGGGTATACCGAACACCGGGGAGCTGTTTTTT. It codes for CASSTRQGIPNTGELFF.

The chain is built from TRBV5-1 and TRBJ1-2; 11 positions match TRBD1. The CDR3 loop spans 14 amino acids. CDR1 and CDR2 (germline): SGHRS, YFSETQ. Trimming at V came to 2 bases and at J to 6 bases, leaving 3 bases not matched to a gene. The CDR3 DNA is TGCGCCAGCAGCTTAATGGGACAGGGGGATGGCTACACCTTC. It is translated as CASSLMGQGDGYTF.

This clone appeared a few times. The chain recombines TRBV19 with TRBJ2-7; D gene uncertain. Germline assignment: CDR1 LNHDA and CDR2 SQIVND (reference sequence). The CDR3 sequence is 11 residues long. Trimming shortened V by 10 bases and J by 4 bases, and 11 bases separated the two germline ends. The DNA for the CDR3 is TGTGCCACTACCTTCAATTACGAGCAGTACTTC. This sequence encodes CATTFNYEQYF. The whole variable domain, remainder taken from reference TRBV19 and TRBJ2-7, is DGGITQSPKYLFRKEGQNVTLSCEQNLNHDAMYWYRQDPGQGLRLIYYSQIVNDFQKGDIAEGYSVSREKKESFPLTVTSAQKNPTAFYLCATTFNYEQYFGPGTRLTVT.

The chain combines TRBV2 with TRBJ2-2, with a weak D call TRBD1 (6 bases). The CDR3 loop spans 15 amino acids. The germline V gene has CDR1 SNHLY and CDR2 FYNNEI. V was trimmed by 5 bases and J by 4 bases, leaving 14 bases between them. CDR3 protein: CASSTPGASTGELFF. In DNA, the CDR3 is TGTGCCAGCAGTACTCCAGGGGCGAGCACCGGGGAGCTGTTTTTT.

This chain joins TRBV7-6 and TRBJ2-1; 8 positions match TRBD1. CDR1 is SGHVS, CDR2 FNYEAQ, per germline. Losses at the gene ends were 1 base for V and 4 bases for J; bases not matched to a gene: 6. The CDR3 is made up of 16 amino acids. The CDR3 here is CASSLEAGGSYNEQFF. For the CDR3, the DNA is TGTGCCAGCAGCTTAGAGGCAGGGGGCTCGTACAATGAGCAGTTCTTC.

Written as DNA, the CDR3 is TGTGCCAGTAGTGTGACAGGGGAAGTCTCTGGAAACACCATATATTTT. Its protein product is CASSVTGEVSGNTIYF. The V call is TRBV19, the J call TRBJ1-3; 8 bases are a match to TRBD1. This CDR3 contains 16 residues. From germline, CDR1 is LNHDA and CDR2 SQIVND (reference sequence). The junction had 6 bases not matched to a gene; V was cut back by 5 bases and J by 0 bases.

The CDR3 region is CASSLSLYNEQFF. In DNA, the CDR3 is TGTGCCAGCAGCTTGTCTCTGTACAATGAGCAGTTCTTC. The V and J genes are TRBV5-6 and TRBJ2-1; D ambiguous. CDR1 SGHDT and CDR2 YYEEEE come from the germline V gene. This CDR3 is built from 13 residues. V was clipped by 1 base and J by 4 bases, with 6 bases between them.

This clone has only one observation. CDR3 region: CASSLEYRGSTEAFF. As DNA, the CDR3 is TGTGCCAGCAGTTTAGAGTACAGGGGGTCCACTGAAGCTTTCTTT. The chain links TRBV28 to TRBJ1-1, with TRBD1 identical over 8 bases. Germline V gives CDR1 MDHEN, CDR2 SYDVKM. The CDR3 length is 15 residues. V gave up 2 bases and J gave up 4 bases; unmatched junction bases: 6.

This clone occurred a few times. The sample carries other DNA sequences with the same CDR3. The chain is built from TRBV2 and TRBJ2-7; 9 bases line up with TRBD1. The CDR3 contains 13 residues. Germline V CDR1 and CDR2: SNHLY, FYNNEI. With 3 bases clipped from V and 5 bases from J, the junction kept 2 bases outside the gene matches. The CDR3 protein is CASSEGQGDEQYF. The CDR3, as DNA: TGTGCCAGCAGTGAGGGACAGGGAGACGAGCAGTACTTC.

This clone has just one count. The chain links TRBV19 to TRBJ1-6, with 7 bases matching TRBD1. The V gene end was trimmed by 10 bases and the J gene end by 8 bases; junction bases not matched to a gene: 8. The CDR3 is made up of 13 amino acids. CDR1 is LNHDA and CDR2 is SQIVND in the germline V gene (reference sequence). The CDR3: CATSTGWDSPLHF. In nucleotides, the CDR3 is TGTGCCACCTCGACAGGGTGGGATTCACCCCTCCACTTT.

This sequence joins TRBV6-6 and TRBJ2-2; tentative D call: TRBD1 (6 bases). The CDR3 runs 14 residues. Deletions cut 0 bases from V and 5 bases from J, with 7 bases between. Germline V lookup: CDR1 MNHNY, CDR2 SVGAGI (reference sequence). The CDR3 nucleotides are TGTGCCAGCAGTTACTCGAGGGGGACCGGGGAGCTGTTTTTT. Translated: CASSYSRGTGELFF.

V and J are TRBV7-2 and TRBJ2-7, with D perhaps TRBD2 (6 bases). This CDR3 spans 13 amino acids. V lost 5 bases to trimming and J lost 3 bases, with 11 bases between them. In germline, CDR1 is SGHTA, CDR2 FQGNSA. CDR3 nucleotides: TGTGCCAGCAGCCCCGTGGGGGGCTACGAGCAGTACTTC. Translated: CASSPVGGYEQYF.

The chain recombines TRBV7-9 with TRBJ1-5; D is possibly TRBD1 (5 bases). The CDR3 totals 14 residues. Per germline, CDR1 SEHNR and CDR2 FQNEAQ (reference sequence). Deletions cut 5 bases from V and 10 bases from J, with 18 bases between. CDR3 region: CASSPDKTRAPQHF. CDR3 nucleotide sequence: TGTGCCAGCAGCCCGGACAAAACCCGAGCACCCCAGCATTTT. The full variable domain, completed using reference TRBV7-9 and TRBJ1-5, is DTGVSQNPRHKITKRGQNVTFRCDPISEHNRLYWYRQTLGQGPEFLTYFQNEAQLEKSRLLSDRFSAERPKGSFSTLEIQRTEQGDSAMYLCASSPDKTRAPQHFGDGTRLSIL.

This clone showed up many times. The genes are TRBV6-5 and TRBJ2-6, with unresolved D. V was pared by 6 bases and J by 3 bases, with 12 bases between. Germline V gene data show CDR1 as MNHEY and CDR2 as SVGAGI. This CDR3 has 15 residues. DNA of the CDR3: TGTGCCAGCAGGTCTAGTTCGCTTGGGGCCAACGTCCTGACTTTC. Translating gives CASRSSSLGANVLTF.

The rearrangement uses TRBV4-1 and TRBJ2-3; the D gene is possibly TRBD1 (5 bases). Per the germline V gene, CDR1 is MGHRA and CDR2 is YSYEKL. This CDR3 is 17 amino acids long. Trimming pared 4 bases from V and 5 bases from J, leaving 22 bases between. CDR3 residues: CASSPGLARELKDTQYF. The CDR3 coding sequence is TGCGCCAGCAGCCCCGGATTGGCCAGGGAATTAAAAGATACGCAGTATTTT.

The chain carries TRBV7-2 and TRBJ2-7; TRBD2 aligns across 8 bases. V was clipped by 5 bases and J by 7 bases; unmatched bases: 10. This CDR3 has 14 residues. CDR1 is SGHTA, CDR2 FQGNSA, per germline. CDR3 in amino acids: CASSLWTGGGEQYF. The CDR3, as DNA: TGTGCCAGCAGCCTCTGGACCGGCGGGGGGGAGCAGTACTTC. The whole variable domain, remainder taken from reference TRBV7-2 and TRBJ2-7, is GAGVSQSPSNKVTEKGKDVELRCDPISGHTALYWYRQSLGQGLEFLIYFQGNSAPDKSGLPSDRFSAERTGGSVSTLTIQRTQQEDSAVYLCASSLWTGGGEQYFGPGTRLTVT.

The chain is built from TRBV5-5 and TRBJ1-6, with 9 bases lining up with TRBD1. Germline V gene lookup returns CDR1 SGHKS and CDR2 YYEKEE (reference sequence). Trimming took 0 bases from V and 1 from J; bases not matched to a gene: 5. The CDR3 contains 18 residues. CDR3 sequence: CASSLEPTGGSYNSPLHF. The CDR3 nucleotides read TGTGCCAGCAGCTTGGAGCCGACAGGGGGGTCCTATAATTCACCCCTCCACTTT.

The chain uses TRBV2 and TRBJ1-6; 7 bases are shared with TRBD1. Germline V gene sequence: CDR1 SNHLY, CDR2 FYNNEI. Unmatched junction bases numbered 5, after V lost 6 bases and J lost 6 bases. The CDR3 length is 14 residues. In DNA form, the CDR3 reads TGTGCCAGCAGAGCCGACAGGGTTAATTCACCCCTCCACTTT. Its translation is CASRADRVNSPLHF. The full variable domain, completed using reference TRBV2 and TRBJ1-6, is EPEVTQTPSHQVTQMGQEVILRCVPISNHLYFYWYRQILGQKVEFLVSFYNNEISEKSEIFDDQFSVERPDGSNFTLKIRSTKLEDSAMYFCASRADRVNSPLHFGNGTRLTVT.

This chain links TRBV7-8 with TRBJ2-5, with D perhaps matching TRBD2 (5 bases). V lost 1 base, J lost 1 base, and 7 bases lay in between. The CDR3 is 14 residues long. Germline V gene data show CDR1 as SGHVS and CDR2 as FQNEAQ. CDR3 residues: CASSLERTQETQYF. The CDR3 nucleotides are TGTGCCAGCAGCTTAGAGCGGACCCAAGAGACCCAGTACTTC.

This chain uses TRBV9 with TRBJ2-1, with D maybe TRBD1 (5 bases). Germline loops: CDR1 SGDLS, CDR2 YYNGEE. The CDR3 contains 15 residues. Trimming took off 3 bases at V and 7 bases at J, with 17 bases between the two ends. The CDR3 sequence is CASSAKVGLGNEQFF. The CDR3 DNA reads as TGTGCCAGCAGCGCGAAGGTGGGGCTGGGGAATGAGCAGTTCTTC.

This chain connects TRBV5-1 to TRBJ2-5, with 10 bases that match TRBD2. Per the germline V gene, CDR1 is SGHRS and CDR2 is YFSETQ. This CDR3 contains 16 residues. Trimming removed 0 bases from V and 5 bases from J; junction bases left unmatched: 7. CDR3 sequence reads: CASSLAMASGGETQYF. CDR3 bases: TGCGCCAGCAGCTTGGCCATGGCTAGCGGGGGTGAGACCCAGTACTTC.

The chain uses TRBV10-3 and TRBJ2-1; D perhaps matches TRBD2 (5 bases). V was trimmed by 6 bases and J by 5 bases, leaving 14 bases between them. Germline CDR1 is ENHRY and CDR2 is SYGVKD. This CDR3 has 14 residues. The CDR3 loop is CAIRGYGGDNEQFF. CDR3 nucleotide sequence: TGTGCCATCAGGGGGTACGGAGGAGACAATGAGCAGTTCTTC.